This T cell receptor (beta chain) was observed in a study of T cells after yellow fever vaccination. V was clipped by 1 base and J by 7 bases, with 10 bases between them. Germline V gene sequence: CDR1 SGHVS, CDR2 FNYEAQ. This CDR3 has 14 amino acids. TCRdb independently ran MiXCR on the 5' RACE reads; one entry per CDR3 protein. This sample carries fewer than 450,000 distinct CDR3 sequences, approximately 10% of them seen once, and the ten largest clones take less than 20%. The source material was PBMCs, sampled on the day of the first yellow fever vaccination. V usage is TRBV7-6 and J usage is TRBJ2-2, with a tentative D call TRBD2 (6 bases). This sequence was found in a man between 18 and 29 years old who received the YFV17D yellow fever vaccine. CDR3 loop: CASSLDWRGGELFF. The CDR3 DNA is TGTGCCAGCAGCTTAGATTGGCGGGGCGGGGAGCTGTTTTTT.